This TCR beta chain was sequenced during a study of Ad26.COV2.S vaccination and SARS-CoV-2 variants. Overall study: Once, or twice with 56 days between doses, Ad26.COV2.S was given intramuscularly.

The CDR3 covers 18 residues. The junction had 10 bases not matched to a gene; V was cut back by 1 base and J by 1 base. CDR1 is KGHSH and CDR2 is LQKENI in the germline V gene. Assay used: immunoSEQ multiplex PCR; TCRdb lists only in-frame clones, some missing. Of about 680,000 clones listed, about 90% were seen once; the top ten hold 1.5%. Described treatment: roughly 20 received Ad26.COV2.S at low or high dose, single or two shots; 5 received placebo; per-sample allocation not given. Day 63 after the first vaccine or placebo injection was the time point for sampling. The specimen was peripheral blood, collected in a trial of Ad26.COV2.S vaccine versus placebo. The sequence was obtained from a person between 18 and 59 years old who received the Ad26.COV2.S COVID-19 vaccine or a placebo. The chain joins TRBV18 to TRBJ2-3, with 8 bases lining up with TRBD2. CDR3 in DNA: TGTGCCAGCTCACCACTTTTAGGGGTAGCGGGACGCACAGATACGCAGTATTTT. Translating it yields CASSPLLGVAGRTDTQYF.